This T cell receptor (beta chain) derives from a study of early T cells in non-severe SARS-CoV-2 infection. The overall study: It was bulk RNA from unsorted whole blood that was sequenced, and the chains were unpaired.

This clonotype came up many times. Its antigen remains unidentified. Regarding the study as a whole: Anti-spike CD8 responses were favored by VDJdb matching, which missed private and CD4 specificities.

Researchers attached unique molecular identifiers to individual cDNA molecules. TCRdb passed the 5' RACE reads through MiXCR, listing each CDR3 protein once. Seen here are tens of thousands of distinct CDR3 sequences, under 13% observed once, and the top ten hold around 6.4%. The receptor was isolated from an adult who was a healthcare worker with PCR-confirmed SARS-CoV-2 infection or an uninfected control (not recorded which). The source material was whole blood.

CDR3 sequence (DNA): TGCAGTGCTAGAATAGCGGGAGGGCAAGAGACCCAGTACTTC. Protein product: CSARIAGGQETQYF. The chain combines TRBV20-1 with TRBJ2-5, with TRBD2 matching 11 bases. There are 14 residues in the CDR3. With 2 bases clipped from V and 2 bases from J, the junction kept 1 base outside the gene matches. Looked up from germline, CDR1 is DFQATT and CDR2 is SNEGSKA (reference sequence).